Each of the 17 T cell receptor beta chains below was sequenced from the same sample in a study of control samples from healthy donors and cancer patients. Clones were sequenced by immunoSEQ multiplex PCR, and TCRdb holds only the in-frame ones, with some missing. The sample lists more than 100,000 clones, around 93% occurring once. Sequencing used blood. The receptors come from a man aged 18 to 30 in good health.

V and J are TRBV12-3 or TRBV12-4 and TRBJ1-4; 7 bases map to TRBD1. The CDR3 extends over 13 amino acids. J lost 8 bases, V lost 6 bases, and 6 bases had no gene match. CDR3 sequence reads: CASRRTGREKLFF. In DNA form, the CDR3 reads TGTGCCAGCAGACGGACAGGAAGGGAAAAACTGTTTTTT.

On this clone: Additional DNA sequences in this sample encode the identical CDR3. The chain has TRBV3-1 (or the pseudogene TRBV3-2) and TRBJ2-3; D gene uncertain. This CDR3 is built from 13 residues. The V gene's germline CDR1 is LGHDT and CDR2 YNNKEL (reference sequence). Trimming removed 1 base at V and 1 base at J, with 3 bases between. The CDR3 is CASSQVGTDTQYF. CDR3 nucleotide sequence: TGTGCCAGCAGCCAAGTGGGCACAGATACGCAGTATTTT.

This clone came up once. This sequence joins TRBV7-2 and TRBJ2-1, with D tentatively TRBD2 (5 bases). From germline, CDR1 is SGHTA and CDR2 FQGNSA. Trimming stripped 0 bases from V and 0 bases from J, with 12 bases between. The CDR3 runs to 17 residues. The CDR3 sequence: CASSLASLSGSYNEQFF. CDR3 sequence (DNA): TGTGCCAGCAGCTTAGCGTCTCTCAGCGGCTCCTACAATGAGCAGTTCTTC.

The chain has TRBV6-5 and TRBJ1-2; tentatively, D is TRBD1 (6 bases). CDR1 is MNHEY, CDR2 SVGAGI, per germline. The CDR3 sequence is 13 residues long. V was clipped by 3 bases and J by 7 bases, with 12 bases between them. This chain's CDR3 is CASSYMRGTGYTF. In DNA form, the CDR3 reads TGTGCCAGCAGTTATATGAGGGGGACTGGCTACACCTTC.

The CDR3 DNA follows: TGCAGCGTCGCTAACAGGAACTATGGCTACACCTTC. This translates into CSVANRNYGYTF. The chain couples TRBV29-1 to TRBJ1-2; possibly TRBD1 for D (5 bases). Between the trimmed V and J ends, which lost 6 bases and 2 bases, there was a span of 10 bases. This CDR3 has 12 residues. Germline values: CDR1 SQVTM, CDR2 ANQGSEA. The entire variable domain, with the rest obtained from reference TRBV29-1 and TRBJ1-2, is as follows: SAVISQKPSRDICQRGTSLTIQCQVDSQVTMMFWYRQQPGQSLTLIATANQGSEATYESGFVIDKFPISRPNLTFSTLTVSNMSPEDSSIYLCSVANRNYGYTFGSGTRLTVV.

The chain is built from TRBV5-1 and TRBJ2-1; TRBD1 matches 10 bases. There are 18 residues in the CDR3. From germline, CDR1 is SGHRS and CDR2 YFSETQ. V lost 4 bases to trimming and J lost 5 bases; unmatched junction nucleotides: 15. The CDR3 loop reads CASSSLWGPGQGNNEQFF. The CDR3, as DNA: TGCGCCAGCAGCAGCTTGTGGGGCCCGGGACAGGGGAACAATGAGCAGTTCTTC. Based on the CDR3 plus reference TRBV5-1 and TRBJ2-1, the full variable domain is KAGVTQTPRYLIKTRGQQVTLSCSPISGHRSVSWYQQTPGQGLQFLFEYFSETQRNKGNFPGRFSGRQFSNSRSEMNVSTLELGDSALYLCASSSLWGPGQGNNEQFFGPGTRLTVL.

The CDR3 coding sequence is TGTGCCAGCTCCGTGATAGACACTGAAGCTTTCTTT. Its translation: CASSVIDTEAFF. The chain links TRBV18 to TRBJ1-1; D is unclear. Trimming removed 6 bases from V and 3 bases from J, with 8 bases in between. This CDR3 is built from 12 residues. Looked up from germline, CDR1 is KGHSH and CDR2 is LQKENI.

The genes are TRBV5-1 and TRBJ1-1; D is unclear. CDR3 length: 14 residues. Germline CDR1 and CDR2: SGHRS and YFSETQ. Trimming cost V 0 bases and J 1 base, with 7 bases left between them. The CDR3 here is CASSLGVENTEAFF. In DNA, the CDR3 is TGCGCCAGCAGCTTGGGGGTGGAGAACACTGAAGCTTTCTTT.

V gene TRBV30 combines with J gene TRBJ1-5; TRBD1 aligns across 8 bases. CDR3 length: 16 residues. Losses at the gene ends were 3 bases for V and 5 bases for J; bases not matched to a gene: 12. Germline loops: CDR1 GTSNPN, CDR2 SVGIG (reference sequence). The CDR3 sequence: CAWRSGTGAGDQPQHF. CDR3 sequence (DNA): TGTGCCTGGAGATCCGGGACAGGCGCGGGCGATCAGCCCCAGCATTTT.

The chain employs TRBV30 and TRBJ1-1, with 7 bases identical to TRBD1. The trim removed 5 bases at V and 4 bases at J, leaving 10 bases unmatched. CDR3 size: 14 residues. Germline CDR1 is GTSNPN and CDR2 is SVGIG (reference sequence). CDR3 loop: CAWSPGGVRTEAFF. The CDR3 DNA reads as TGTGCCTGGTCCCCAGGGGGAGTTCGCACTGAAGCTTTCTTT. The full variable domain, completed using reference TRBV30 and TRBJ1-1, is SQTIHQWPATLVQPVGSPLSLECTVEGTSNPNLYWYRQAAGRGLQLLFYSVGIGQISSEVPQNLSASRPQDRQFILSSKKLLLSDSGFYLCAWSPGGVRTEAFFGQGTRLTVV.

CDR3 in amino acids: CASSPTGTGEQFF. Here the CDR3 DNA reads TGTGCCAGCAGCCCGACAGGGACGGGGGAGCAGTTCTTC. V gene TRBV7-9 combines with J gene TRBJ2-1, with 7 bases identical to TRBD1. V lost 5 bases to trimming and J lost 10 bases; unmatched junction nucleotides: 8. The CDR3 runs 13 residues. The germline V gene encodes CDR1 SEHNR and CDR2 FQNEAQ (reference sequence).

Worth noting for this clone: The same CDR3 is also encoded by other DNA sequences in this sample. The chain recombines TRBV4-1 with TRBJ1-1; D is uncertain. Trimming took 3 bases from V and 2 from J, leaving 7 bases between them. The germline V gene has CDR1 MGHRA and CDR2 YSYEKL. CDR3 length equals 13 residues. CDR3 sequence: CASSQGVNTEAFF. CDR3 bases: TGCGCCAGCAGCCAGGGAGTAAACACTGAAGCTTTCTTT.

The table lists this clone with a count of one. This chain links TRBV2 with TRBJ1-2; D might be TRBD1 (6 bases). V shed 9 bases and J shed 0 bases, with 14 bases lying between them. The CDR3 is made up of 14 amino acids. Germline CDR1 reads SNHLY; CDR2 reads FYNNEI. The DNA for the CDR3 is TGTGCCAGTCGAAAGGACAGAGCTAACTATGGCTACACCTTC. Its protein is CASRKDRANYGYTF.

The genes are TRBV3-1 (or the pseudogene TRBV3-2) and TRBJ1-2; D unresolved. Germline CDR1 is LGHDT and CDR2 is YNNKEL (reference sequence). The CDR3 has 12 amino acids. With 0 bases removed from V and 5 bases from J, the gap between germline ends came to 4 bases. The CDR3, as DNA: TGTGCCAGCAGCCAAGAACATTATGGCTACACCTTC. Protein sequence: CASSQEHYGYTF.

The chain has TRBV3-1 (or the pseudogene TRBV3-2) and TRBJ2-3; D remains unclear. This CDR3 is built from 15 residues. Trimming stripped 4 bases from V and 0 bases from J, with 11 bases between. Germline-derived CDR1 and CDR2 are LGHDT and YNNKEL (reference sequence). Written as DNA, the CDR3 is TGTGCCAGCAGCCCCCGGACGATTAGCACAGATACGCAGTATTTT. It specifies CASSPRTISTDTQYF.

Turning to this clone: The same CDR3 can be traced to other DNA sequences in this sample. The gene calls are TRBV5-6 and TRBJ1-5, with D possibly matching TRBD1 (5 bases). Germline V CDR1 and CDR2: SGHDT, YYEEEE. CDR3 length equals 14 residues. The germline V and J ends were trimmed by 0 bases and 3 bases, with 7 bases remaining between them. DNA of the CDR3: TGTGCCAGCAGCTTGGGACAGCTCAATCAGCCCCAGCATTTT. The encoded protein is CASSLGQLNQPQHF.

The V gene is TRBV30, the J gene TRBJ2-7; D not certain. This CDR3 contains 13 residues. V was shortened by 0 bases and J by 6 bases, with 12 bases between the two germline ends. Germline V gene sequence: CDR1 GTSNPN, CDR2 SVGIG (reference sequence). The CDR3 region has the DNA TGTGCCTGGAGTGTACAAGGGAAGCTCGAGCAGTACTTC. It yields the protein CAWSVQGKLEQYF.